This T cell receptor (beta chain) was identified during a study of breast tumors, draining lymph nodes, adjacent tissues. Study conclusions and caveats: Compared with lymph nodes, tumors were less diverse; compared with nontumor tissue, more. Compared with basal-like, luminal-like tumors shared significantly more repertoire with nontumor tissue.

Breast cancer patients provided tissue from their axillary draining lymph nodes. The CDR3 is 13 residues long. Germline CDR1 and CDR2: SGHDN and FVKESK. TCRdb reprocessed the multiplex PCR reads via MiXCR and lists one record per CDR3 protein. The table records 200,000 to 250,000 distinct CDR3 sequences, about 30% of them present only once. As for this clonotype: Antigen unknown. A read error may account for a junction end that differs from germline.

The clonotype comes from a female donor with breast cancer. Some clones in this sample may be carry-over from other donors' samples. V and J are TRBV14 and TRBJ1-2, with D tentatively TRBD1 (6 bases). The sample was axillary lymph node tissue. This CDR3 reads CASSPRSGDGHTF. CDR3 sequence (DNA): TGTGCTAGCAGCCCCCGGTCAGGGGATGGCCACACCTTC. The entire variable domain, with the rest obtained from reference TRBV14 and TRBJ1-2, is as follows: EAGVTQFPSHSVIEKGQTVTLRCDPISGHDNLYWYRRVMGKEIKFLLHFVKESKQDESGMPNNRFLAERTGGTYSTLKVQPAELEDSGVYFCASSPRSGDGHTFGSGTRLTVV.